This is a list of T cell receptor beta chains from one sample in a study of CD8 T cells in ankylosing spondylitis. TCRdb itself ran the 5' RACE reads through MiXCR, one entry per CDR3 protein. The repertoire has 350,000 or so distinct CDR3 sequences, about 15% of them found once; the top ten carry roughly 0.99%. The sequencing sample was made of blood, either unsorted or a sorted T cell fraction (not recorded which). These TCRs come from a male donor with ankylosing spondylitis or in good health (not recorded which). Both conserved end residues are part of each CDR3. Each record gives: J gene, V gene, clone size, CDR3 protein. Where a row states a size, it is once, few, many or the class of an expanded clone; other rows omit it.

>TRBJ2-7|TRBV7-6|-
CASSLAATSYEQYF
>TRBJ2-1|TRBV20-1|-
CSARGPQKGSSYNEQFF
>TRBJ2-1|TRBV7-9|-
CASSWTSANEQFF
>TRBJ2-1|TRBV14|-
CASSQAGGNEQFF
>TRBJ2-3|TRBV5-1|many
CASSLLALAGGTDTQYF
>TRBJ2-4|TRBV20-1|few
CSAAVGRNIQYF
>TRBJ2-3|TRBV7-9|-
CASAPGVAGTDTQYF
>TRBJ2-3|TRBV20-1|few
CSAKTDRAPDTQYF
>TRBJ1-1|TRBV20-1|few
CSARDGGTGEAFF
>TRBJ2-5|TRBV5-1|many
CASSTGQETQYF
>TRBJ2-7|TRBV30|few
CAWSVQRAYSYEQYF
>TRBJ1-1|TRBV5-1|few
CASSVDDNTEAFF
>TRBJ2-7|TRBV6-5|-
CASSYSMPAAAYEQYF
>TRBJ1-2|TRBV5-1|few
CASSLGSIGPSGGYTF
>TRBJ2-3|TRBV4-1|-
CASSQAHRDSLSTQYF
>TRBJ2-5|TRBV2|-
CASSGGSQGRRTQYF
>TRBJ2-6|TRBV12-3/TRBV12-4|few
CASNRPGANVLTF
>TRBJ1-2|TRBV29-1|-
CSVGENYGYTF
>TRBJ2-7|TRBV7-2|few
CASSLRRYEQYF
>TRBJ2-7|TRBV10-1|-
CASSGGTFPYEQYF
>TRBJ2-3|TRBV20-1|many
CSATRVTKEDTQYF
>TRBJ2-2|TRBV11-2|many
CASSLILSNTGELFF
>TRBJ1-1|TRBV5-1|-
CASSRARQDLNTEAFF
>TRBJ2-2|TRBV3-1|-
CASSPVGGGELFF
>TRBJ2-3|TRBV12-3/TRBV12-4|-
CASSPRGGLEVPDTQYF
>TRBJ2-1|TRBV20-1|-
CSARQGLDGLF
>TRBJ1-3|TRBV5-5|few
CASSYNKDGLGNTIYF
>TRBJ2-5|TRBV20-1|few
CSASPRSWETQYF
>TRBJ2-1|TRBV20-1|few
CSAADRGITNEQFF